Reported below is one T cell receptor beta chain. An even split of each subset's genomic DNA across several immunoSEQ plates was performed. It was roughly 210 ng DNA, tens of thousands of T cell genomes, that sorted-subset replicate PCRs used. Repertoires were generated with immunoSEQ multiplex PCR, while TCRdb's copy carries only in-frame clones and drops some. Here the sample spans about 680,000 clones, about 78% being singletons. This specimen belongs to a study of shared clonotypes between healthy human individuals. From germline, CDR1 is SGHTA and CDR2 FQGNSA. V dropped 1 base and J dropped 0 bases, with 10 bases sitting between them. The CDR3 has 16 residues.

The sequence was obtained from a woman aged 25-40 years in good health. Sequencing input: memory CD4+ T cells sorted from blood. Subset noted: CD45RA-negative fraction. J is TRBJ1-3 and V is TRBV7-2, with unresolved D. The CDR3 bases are TGTGCCAGCAGCTTAGGCAGCCGGCACTCTGGAAACACCATATATTTT. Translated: CASSLGSRHSGNTIYF.